The source of this T cell receptor (beta chain) is a study of shared clonotypes between healthy human individuals. Looking at the study overall: Contributing individuals were a couple of females and a few males aged 18 to 49.

For this clone: Its target is unknown.

About 100 million PBMCs per unsorted sample were used for genomic DNA. Whole-study findings and limits: Represented diversity (both genetic and exposure-history) was limited by the small number of donors.

The germline CDR1 and CDR2 sequences are MNHEY and SMNVEV (reference sequence). V lost 0 bases to trimming and J lost 2 bases, with 10 bases between them. The CDR3 covers 15 residues. Unsorted PBMC DNA sequencing spanned ten immunoSEQ deep assay plates. Using immunoSEQ multiplex PCR, the repertoire was profiled, and TCRdb retains in-frame clones only, with some absent. Among hundreds of thousands of clones listed, around 79% were seen once. This clonotype was obtained from a woman in her 40s in good health. Some clones in this sample may be carry-over from other donors' samples. The sample consisted of PBMCs. The V and J genes are TRBV27 and TRBJ2-5, with D unresolved. This CDR3 is CASSLSRTRQETQYF. The CDR3, as DNA: TGTGCCAGCAGTTTATCTCGAACCCGTCAAGAGACCCAGTACTTC.